This T cell receptor (beta chain) was sequenced in a study of T cells after yellow fever vaccination. TCRdb recomputed calls from the 5' RACE reads with MiXCR, one row per CDR3 protein. The repertoire has about 550,000 distinct CDR3 sequences, about 19% of them found once; the top ten carry 14%. The receptor comes from a young man who received the YFV17D yellow fever vaccine. Sequenced here: PBMCs, sampled 15 days after the yellow fever booster vaccination.

CDR3 protein: CASSLTGTSGFWINTGELFF. The CDR3 DNA sequence: TGTGCCAGCAGCTTGACCGGGACTAGCGGGTTCTGGATCAACACCGGGGAGCTGTTTTTT. The gene calls are TRBV11-1 and TRBJ2-2; 12 positions match TRBD2. The junction had 13 bases not matched to a gene; V was cut back by 3 bases and J by 2 bases. The germline V gene has CDR1 SGHAT and CDR2 FQDESV (reference sequence). This CDR3 has 20 amino acids.